This passage covers 16 T cell receptor beta chains from one sample sequenced in a study of blood T cell repertoires in COVID-19. Here immunoSEQ multiplex PCR was the method, and the copy in TCRdb shows in-frame clones only, minus some. The data contain some 140,000 clones, around 78% of them singletons. The specimen sequenced was peripheral blood. The receptors originated from an elderly man with acute or convalescent COVID-19.

The genes are TRBV10-1 and TRBJ2-3; TRBD1 might be the D (5 bases). The CDR3 contains 13 residues. The V end was cut by 0 bases, the J end by 10 bases, with 11 bases between. Germline V gives CDR1 WNHNN, CDR2 SYGVQD (reference sequence). The CDR3 reads CASSESAGLAQYF. The CDR3 nucleotides are TGCGCCAGCAGTGAGTCCGCAGGGTTGGCGCAGTATTTT.

The rearrangement links TRBV19 to TRBJ2-3, with D perhaps TRBD1 (5 bases). With 1 base removed from V and 5 bases from J, the gap between germline ends came to 10 bases. The germline V gene has CDR1 LNHDA and CDR2 SQIVND (reference sequence). The length of the CDR3 is 14 residues. CDR3 protein: CASSIGGTGDTQYF. The CDR3 DNA reads TGTGCCAGTAGTATAGGGGGCACGGGAGATACGCAGTATTTT.

The chain couples TRBV19 to TRBJ2-3; 7 positions agree with TRBD2. From germline, CDR1 is LNHDA and CDR2 SQIVND (reference sequence). CDR3 size: 13 residues. The V and J ends lost 7 bases and 0 bases, in that order; junction bases with no gene match: 1. The CDR3 is CASKRDSTDTQYF. The CDR3 bases are TGTGCCAGTAAGCGGGATAGCACAGATACGCAGTATTTT.

This clone was seen a single time. This sequence joins TRBV19 and TRBJ2-1; the match to TRBD1 covers 7 bases. V lost 4 bases and J lost 9; bases outside the gene matches: 9. Per germline, CDR1 LNHDA and CDR2 SQIVND (reference sequence). The CDR3 covers 14 residues. The CDR3 bases are TGTGCCAGTAGTACCGGAGACAGGGCCAGTGAGCAGTTCTTC. Encoded protein: CASSTGDRASEQFF. The variable domain in full, with the rest retrieved from reference TRBV19 and TRBJ2-1, is DGGITQSPKYLFRKEGQNVTLSCEQNLNHDAMYWYRQDPGQGLRLIYYSQIVNDFQKGDIAEGYSVSREKKESFPLTVTSAQKNPTAFYLCASSTGDRASEQFFGPGTRLTVL.

V is TRBV5-1 and J is TRBJ1-1, with a weak D call TRBD1 (5 bases). Trimming left V 3 bases short and J 5 bases short, with 17 bases between. The CDR3 extends over 15 amino acids. Germline CDR1 SGHRS, CDR2 YFSETQ. This chain's CDR3 is CASSSRPTVVTEAFF. The CDR3 DNA reads as TGCGCCAGCAGCTCGAGGCCGACAGTGGTGACTGAAGCTTTCTTT.

The chain has TRBV9 and TRBJ1-5, with D possibly matching TRBD1 (5 bases). The CDR3 runs to 16 residues. Germline V gene sequence: CDR1 SGDLS, CDR2 YYNGEE. Trimming removed 3 bases at V and 2 bases at J, with 15 bases between. For the CDR3, the DNA is TGTGCCAGCAGCGGTGGAGTGGGGCGAGGCAATCAGCCCCAGCATTTT. This translates into CASSGGVGRGNQPQHF.

The chain couples TRBV5-8 to TRBJ1-2; no clear D gene. Between the trimmed V and J ends, which lost 2 bases and 3 bases, there was a span of 8 bases. Germline loops: CDR1 SGHTS, CDR2 YDEGEE. This CDR3 has 13 amino acids. CDR3 sequence: CASSFSGDYGYTF. CDR3 DNA sequence: TGTGCCAGCAGCTTTAGCGGGGACTATGGCTACACCTTC.

The V and J genes are TRBV20-1 and TRBJ1-1; no clear D gene. Trimming took off 6 bases at V and 7 bases at J, with 12 bases between the two ends. The CDR3 is 11 residues long. The V gene's germline CDR1 is DFQATT and CDR2 SNEGSKA (reference sequence). The CDR3: CSAGNLGEAFF. The CDR3 DNA reads TGCAGTGCCGGGAACCTGGGTGAAGCTTTCTTT.

This clone has only a few counts. The gene calls are TRBV5-4 and TRBJ2-3, with a possible D match to TRBD2 (7 bases). V lost 4 bases to trimming and J lost 6 bases, with 24 bases between them. The V gene's germline CDR1 is SGHNT and CDR2 YYREEE (reference sequence). This CDR3 has 17 residues. In nucleotides, the CDR3 is TGTGCCAGCAGCGGGAGGGCCGCCTGGGGGGCTGGCGATACGCAGTATTTT. Translation gives CASSGRAAWGAGDTQYF.

This chain connects TRBV6-2 or TRBV6-3 to TRBJ2-1, with TRBD2 matching 7 bases. Per germline, CDR1 MNHEY and CDR2 SVGEGT. The V gene end was trimmed by 3 bases and the J gene end by 9 bases; junction bases not matched to a gene: 5. CDR3 length: 13 residues. CDR3 sequence (DNA): TGTGCCAGCAGTTATCTAGCGGAGGGTGAGCAGTTCTTC. It yields the protein CASSYLAEGEQFF.

V and J are TRBV24-1 and TRBJ2-3; 9 nucleotides agree with TRBD1. CDR1 and CDR2 (germline): KGHDR, SFDVKD. This CDR3 region has 16 residues. V lost 3 bases and J lost 5; bases outside the gene matches: 8. Here the CDR3 DNA reads TGTGCCACCAGTGATCCCCGGGACAGGGTAGGAGATACGCAGTATTTT. Translated, it gives CATSDPRDRVGDTQYF.

The rearrangement uses TRBV6-2 or TRBV6-3 and TRBJ2-1, with 7 positions matching TRBD1. Germline V gene sequence: CDR1 MNHEY, CDR2 SVGEGT. J lost 7 bases, V lost 5 bases, and 11 bases had no gene match. The CDR3 consists of 15 residues. The CDR3 DNA sequence: TGTGCCAGCAGTCCGGACAGGTCCATACCAAATGAGCAGTTCTTC. This translates into CASSPDRSIPNEQFF.

The J gene is TRBJ1-4, the V gene TRBV3-1 (or the pseudogene TRBV3-2); no reliable D call. The CDR3 runs 15 residues. V shed 1 base and J shed 5 bases, with 11 bases lying between them. Germline V gives CDR1 LGHDT, CDR2 YNNKEL (reference sequence). The CDR3, as DNA: TGTGCCAGCAGCCAAGGGCAACAGCCCAATGAAAAACTGTTTTTT. Protein sequence: CASSQGQQPNEKLFF.

The V call is TRBV18, the J call TRBJ2-1, with TRBD2 matching 15 bases. Trimming took 3 bases from V and 9 from J; bases not matched to a gene: 21. The germline V gene encodes CDR1 KGHSH and CDR2 LQKENI. The CDR3 covers 21 residues. The CDR3 DNA reads as TGTGCCAGCTCACCGACCTCTCTCTATGGACTAGCGGGGGGGCGTCTCCCTGAGCAGTTCTTC. It translates to CASSPTSLYGLAGGRLPEQFF.

A remark on this clone: An end of the junction does not agree with germline; a read error may underlie this. The J gene is TRBJ2-5, the V gene TRBV7-7, with 8 nucleotides matching TRBD2. The germline gives CDR1 SSHAT, CDR2 FNYEAQ (reference sequence). The CDR3 totals 14 residues. Written as DNA, the CDR3 is TGTGCTAGCAGCCAAACCGGGGGGGAAGGGGCCCAGTACTTC. Protein product: CASSQTGGEGAQYF.

The chain couples TRBV11-3 to TRBJ1-6; 8 positions match TRBD1. V shed 5 bases, J shed 7 bases, and the junction held 7 bases outside the gene matches. CDR3 length: 15 amino acids. Germline V gene data show CDR1 as SGHNT and CDR2 as YENEEA. The CDR3 DNA reads as TGTGCCAGCAGCCCCAGGACAGGGAAAAATTCACCCCTCCACTTT. It yields the protein CASSPRTGKNSPLHF. Looking up the rest from reference TRBV11-3 and TRBJ1-6 gives the full variable domain: EAGVVQSPRYKIIEKKQPVAFWCNPISGHNTLYWYLQNLGQGPELLIRYENEEAVDDSQLPKDRFSAERLKGVDSTLKIQPAELGDSAVYLCASSPRTGKNSPLHFGNGTRLTVT.